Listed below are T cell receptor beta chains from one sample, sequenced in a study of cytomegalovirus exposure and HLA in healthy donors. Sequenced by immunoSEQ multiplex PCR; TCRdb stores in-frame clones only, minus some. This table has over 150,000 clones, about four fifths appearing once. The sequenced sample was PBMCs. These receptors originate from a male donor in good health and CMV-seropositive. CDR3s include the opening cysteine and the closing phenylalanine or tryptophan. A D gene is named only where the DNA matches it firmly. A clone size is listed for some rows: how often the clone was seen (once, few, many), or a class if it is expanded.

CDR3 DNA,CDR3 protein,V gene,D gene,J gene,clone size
TGTGCCAGCAGCTACCCCGGACTGGGGGAGACCCAGTACTTC,CASSYPGLGETQYF,TRBV11-2,NA,TRBJ2-5,NA
TGCGCCAGCAGATTTGGACAGATCCAAGAGACCCAGTACTTC,CASRFGQIQETQYF,TRBV5-1,NA,TRBJ2-5,NA
TGCGCCAGCAGCTTGGCCAGGGGACCTCAAGAGACCCAGTACTTC,CASSLARGPQETQYF,TRBV5-1,NA,TRBJ2-5,NA
TGTGCCAGTAACGACAGGGGCCGGCCTGTGGATACGCAGTATTTT,CASNDRGRPVDTQYF,TRBV19,TRBD1,TRBJ2-3,once
TGTGCCAGCAGCCCAGGAGGGGCCAAAAACATTCAGTACTTC,CASSPGGAKNIQYF,TRBV5-6,NA,TRBJ2-4,NA
TGCGCCAGCAGCCACGGACAAGGGATGAATTCACCCCTCCACTTT,CASSHGQGMNSPLHF,TRBV4-1,NA,TRBJ1-6,NA
TGTGCCAGCAGTTACTCGGCGGGAAGCGGGAGCTACGAGCAGTACTTC,CASSYSAGSGSYEQYF,TRBV6-5,TRBD2,TRBJ2-7,NA
TGTGCCAGCAGCCGGCTAGCGGGAGAGAATGAGCAGTTCTTC,CASSRLAGENEQFF,TRBV7-7,TRBD2,TRBJ2-1,NA
TGTGCCAGCAGATGGACTGCCAATGAGCAGTTCTTC,CASRWTANEQFF,TRBV7-9,NA,TRBJ2-1,NA
TGTGCCAGCAGTTACTCTGCCGGGTTGGGCACTGAAGCTTTCTTT,CASSYSAGLGTEAFF,TRBV6-5,NA,TRBJ1-1,NA
TGTGCCAGCAGTGATGCCAGGGGCAGGGAAGGCACTGAAGCTTTCTTT,CASSDARGREGTEAFF,TRBV6-1,NA,TRBJ1-1,NA
TGTGCCAGCAGTTACGATTCAGAACAGAAAGCTTTCTTT,CASSYDSEQKAFF,TRBV6-5,NA,TRBJ1-1,NA
TGCGCCAGCAGCATACAGGACAATAATGAAAAACTGTTTTTT,CASSIQDNNEKLFF,TRBV5-1,NA,TRBJ1-4,NA
TGTGCCTGGAGGCCAGCGACAGGGAACTATGGCTACACCTTC,CAWRPATGNYGYTF,TRBV30,TRBD1,TRBJ1-2,NA
TGTGCCAGCAGCCGACTAGCGGGAGGGCCGGATACGCAGTATTTT,CASSRLAGGPDTQYF,TRBV7-9,TRBD2,TRBJ2-3,NA
TGTGCCAGCAGCGCCCACGAGGGGAGGCCCGACCACGAGCAGTACTTC,CASSAHEGRPDHEQYF,TRBV9,NA,TRBJ2-7,NA
TGTGCCAGCAGCTTAGATAGCGGGATACAGTACGAGCAGTACTTC,CASSLDSGIQYEQYF,TRBV7-2,TRBD2,TRBJ2-7,NA
TGTGCCACCAGCACTAGGGACATCTTGGACTTC,CATSTRDILDF,TRBV15,NA,TRBJ2-7,once
TGTGCCAGCTCGCGGGGTGATTCTGGAAACACCATATATTTT,CASSRGDSGNTIYF,TRBV18,NA,TRBJ1-3,NA
TGTGCCAGCAGAGATACGGCCCACTTCGGGACTGAAGCTTTCTTT,CASRDTAHFGTEAFF,TRBV28,NA,TRBJ1-1,NA
TGCGCCAGCAGCTTGGATGTAGGGGGCAGTGGCTACACCTTC,CASSLDVGGSGYTF,TRBV5-1,TRBD1,TRBJ1-2,once
TGTGCCAGCAGCGGAAGTCGGGACGGGGGCAATGAGCAGTTCTTC,CASSGSRDGGNEQFF,TRBV28,NA,TRBJ2-1,NA
TGTGCCAGCAGGAGGGGGACCGAGTATGGCTACACCTTC,CASRRGTEYGYTF,TRBV6-1,NA,TRBJ1-2,NA
TGTGCCATCAGGGATACCGGGGTGCCCACTGAAGGCTACACCTTC,CAIRDTGVPTEGYTF,TRBV10-3,NA,TRBJ1-2,few
TGTGCCAGCAGCATACGGACAGGGCCCTTTGGGGAGCAGTACTTC,CASSIRTGPFGEQYF,TRBV21-1,NA,TRBJ2-7,NA
TGTGCCAGCAGTTTACTGGGACTAGCGGTTTCCTACAATGAGCAGTTCTTC,CASSLLGLAVSYNEQFF,TRBV28,TRBD2,TRBJ2-1,NA
TGTGCCAGCAGTGCCGGGACAGAGACCTACAATGAGCAGTTCTTC,CASSAGTETYNEQFF,TRBV6-5,TRBD1,TRBJ2-1,NA
TGTGCCAGCAGCACAGGGGTGAGGGGGGTTGGATCTGAAGCTTTCTTT,CASSTGVRGVGSEAFF,TRBV9,TRBD1,TRBJ1-1,once
TGTGCCAGCAGCTCCTTATACGAGCAGTACTTC,CASSSLYEQYF,TRBV7-2,NA,TRBJ2-7,once
TGTGCCAGCAGCTTATTTGGACAGGACCCTGCCTACGAGCAGTACTTC,CASSLFGQDPAYEQYF,TRBV7-2,TRBD1,TRBJ2-7,NA
TGTGCCAGCACGAAGGGAGGGAACTCTGGAAACACCATATATTTT,CASTKGGNSGNTIYF,TRBV28,NA,TRBJ1-3,NA
TGTGCCAGCAGCGTTAGGGGCCTCTCGGATACGCAGTATTTT,CASSVRGLSDTQYF,TRBV9,NA,TRBJ2-3,NA
TGCGCCAGCAGCCCCGGACAGGGAGGGCAGCCCCAGCATTTT,CASSPGQGGQPQHF,TRBV5-1,TRBD1,TRBJ1-5,NA
TGTGCCAGCAGCGGAGGCGGGCGAGTACAAGAGACCCAGTACTTC,CASSGGGRVQETQYF,TRBV9,NA,TRBJ2-5,NA
TGTGCCTGGAAAGCGGGCGGTGGAACTGAAGCTTTCTTT,CAWKAGGGTEAFF,TRBV30,NA,TRBJ1-1,NA
TGTGCCAGCAGCTTCCCGGGACAGTCCTACGAGCAGTACTTC,CASSFPGQSYEQYF,TRBV7-9,TRBD1,TRBJ2-7,NA
TGCGCCAGCAGCTTGGCCGAACTAGCGGGTCCCTCCTACAATGAGCAGTTCTTC,CASSLAELAGPSYNEQFF,TRBV5-1,TRBD2,TRBJ2-1,NA
TGTGGGGTGACAGGATACACCGGGGAGCTGTTTTTT,CGVTGYTGELFF,TRBV30,NA,TRBJ2-2,NA
TGCGCCAGCAGCTTGGCGACAGCACTGAACACTGAAGCTTTCTTT,CASSLATALNTEAFF,TRBV5-1,NA,TRBJ1-1,few
TGTGCCAGCAGCTTGGCCACCGGACAGGGGGAGGGTGAGCAGTTCTTC,CASSLATGQGEGEQFF,TRBV5-6,TRBD1,TRBJ2-1,few
TGCGCCAGCAGCTTGGGCGGGGGGTTTAATTCACCCCTCCACTTT,CASSLGGGFNSPLHF,TRBV5-1,NA,TRBJ1-6,NA
TGTGCCAGTAGTTCGCTAGCGGGAGGCTATGAGCAGTTCTTC,CASSSLAGGYEQFF,TRBV19,TRBD2,TRBJ2-1,few
TGTGCCAGCAGTCAAGACAGGGGAAGGGTTTTCTTT,CASSQDRGRVFF,TRBV27,TRBD1,TRBJ1-1,NA
TGTGCCAGCGAAGGGGGCAGGGCGGCCGGTCAGCCCCAGCATTTT,CASEGGRAAGQPQHF,TRBV6-1,TRBD1,TRBJ1-5,NA
TGTGCCAGCAGCCCCGGGACTAGCGGGAGGCGAGAGACCCAGTACTTC,CASSPGTSGRRETQYF,TRBV9,TRBD2,TRBJ2-5,NA
TGTGCCAGTAGTATACTCGCGAGGATCTACACCTTC,CASSILARIYTF,TRBV19,NA,TRBJ1-2,NA
TGTGCCTGGAGTGAACAGGGAGACTATGGCTACACCTTC,CAWSEQGDYGYTF,TRBV30,NA,TRBJ1-2,once
TGTGCCAGCAGTGATCCCAGGACAGGCAAACTGTTTTTT,CASSDPRTGKLFF,TRBV2,TRBD1,TRBJ1-4,NA
TGTGCCAGCAGCTCCCGACAGGGTGTAGGCGAGCAGTACTTC,CASSSRQGVGEQYF,TRBV5-4,TRBD1,TRBJ2-7,few
TGTGCCAGCAGCCTCCGGACTGGATATTTCACTGAAGCTTTCTTT,CASSLRTGYFTEAFF,TRBV11-2,NA,TRBJ1-1,NA
TGTGCCAGCAGCTTAGCCAGGAACTATGGCTACACCTTC,CASSLARNYGYTF,TRBV7-2,NA,TRBJ1-2,NA
TGTGCCATCAGTGAGCAAACACCTCCAACCGGGGAGCTGTTTTTT,CAISEQTPPTGELFF,TRBV10-3,NA,TRBJ2-2,once
TGTGCCAGCAGCGCCGTAGTAGCCGCCGGCAATGAGCAGTTCTTC,CASSAVVAAGNEQFF,TRBV9,NA,TRBJ2-1,NA